The 6 T cell receptor beta chains reported below all come from one sample, sequenced in a study of T cell clonality in common variable immunodeficiency. The table came from immunoSEQ multiplex PCR; TCRdb's copy has only in-frame clones and leaves some out. This sample carries roughly 29,000 clones, none of them present only once. Sequencing was performed on peripheral blood mononuclear cells. The receptors come from a person between 18 and 75 years old in good health.

There are many counts of this clone. The CDR3 end is not reached by the read, which stops 3 residues before it; the germline J gene fills it in. The chain links TRBV18 to TRBJ1-2; 10 nucleotides agree with TRBD1. V lost 8 bases, J lost 6 bases, and 9 bases stayed unmatched. This CDR3 has 14 amino acids. Germline CDR1 is KGHSH and CDR2 is LQKENI. The CDR3 bases that were read are TGTGCCAGCACCTCAACCGGGACAGGGGATGGC. It yields the protein CASTSTGTGDG. The entire CDR3 protein is CASTSTGTGDGYTF.

In this sample, this clone turned up many times. The read comes to an end 3 residues before the CDR3 does, leaving the germline J gene to fill in the end. The chain links TRBV20-1 to TRBJ2-5, with 7 bases that match TRBD1. V lost 0 bases, J lost 4 bases, and 2 bases stayed unmatched. Germline values: CDR1 DFQATT, CDR2 SNEGSKA (reference sequence). There are 13 residues in the CDR3. CDR3 DNA, as far as it was read: TGCAGTGCTAGAGAGGACAGGAGAGAGACC. Amino acids: CSAREDRRET. The whole CDR3 region reads CSAREDRRETQYF.

This clone has a count of ten or more. The read halts 3 residues ahead of the CDR3 end, with the missing end drawn from the germline J gene. This chain uses TRBV5-1 with TRBJ1-3; a possible D gene is TRBD1 (5 bases). Germline V gene lookup returns CDR1 SGHRS and CDR2 YFSETQ. The CDR3 contains 12 residues. The sequenced part of the CDR3 DNA is TGCGCCAGCAGCCCGGACAAGGGGACC. As protein: CASSPDKGT. The entire CDR3 is CASSPDKGTIYF.

This clone was recorded at least ten times. The DNA ends 3 residues before the CDR3 does, and the rest of the CDR3 is filled in from the germline J gene. This chain uses TRBV6-1 with TRBJ1-1, with no clear D. The CDR3 is made up of 16 amino acids. V was trimmed by 0 bases and J by 1 base, leaving 12 bases between them. In germline, CDR1 is MNHNS, CDR2 SASEGT. CDR3 bases read: TGTGCCAGCAGTGAAGCGCTAGCGGGAGAGAACACTGAA. As protein: CASSEALAGENTE. Given in full, the CDR3 is CASSEALAGENTEAFF.

This clone appeared a few times. Coverage ceases 3 residues before the CDR3 finishes, and the germline J gene fills in the end. The chain couples TRBV7-6 to TRBJ2-1; 13 positions agree with TRBD2. After removal of 5 bases from V and 7 bases from J, the junction contained 8 bases not matched to a gene. CDR1 and CDR2 from the germline V gene are SGHVS and FNYEAQ. This CDR3 has 16 amino acids. The covered CDR3 bases are TGTGCCAGCAGCCTCGGGACTAGCGGGGCTTTTAATGAG. Residues: CASSLGTSGAFNE. The whole CDR3 is CASSLGTSGAFNEQFF. Filled out from reference TRBV7-6 and TRBJ2-1, the complete variable domain reads GAGVSQSPRYKVTKRGQDVALRCDPISGHVSLYWYRQALGQGPEFLTYFNYEAQQDKSGLPNDRFSAERPEGSISTLTIQRTEQRDSAMYRCASSLGTSGAFNEQFFGPGTRLTVL.

In its sample, this clone was seen many times. The CDR3 is CASRGSVGEQYF. The CDR3 DNA, read in part, is TGTGCCAGCAGAGGGTCCGTGGGCGAG. The V gene is TRBV6-2 or TRBV6-3, the J gene TRBJ2-7; D gene uncertain. Coverage ceases 3 residues before the CDR3 finishes, and the germline J gene fills in the end. The germline V and J ends were trimmed by 6 bases and 6 bases, with 12 bases remaining between them. Germline V gives CDR1 MNHEY, CDR2 SVGEGT. CDR3 length: 12 amino acids.